Listed here are 21 T cell receptor beta chains from one sample, sequenced in a study of low-dose radiotherapy and immunotherapy resistance in tumors. TRAV and TRBV primers primed cDNA for both TCRalpha and TCRbeta. TCRs were amplified for 15 to 20 PCR cycles with a constant-region primer and V-primer adapter. TCRdb re-derived calls from the reads in MiXCR, one entry per CDR3 protein. The sample contains tens of thousands of distinct CDR3 sequences, less than 30% of which appear only once. The time point: after trial treatment. Treatment of the sample: LDRT plus nivolumab, ipilimumab, low-dose cyclophosphamide and aspirin (RACIN trial). The sequences come from PBMCs, collected after low-dose radiotherapy plus immunotherapy. Every receptor here comes from a male donor with prostate cancer.

V and J are TRBV12-3 or TRBV12-4 and TRBJ2-1, with TRBD2 matching 13 bases. This CDR3 contains 16 residues. V dropped 4 bases and J dropped 5; count of bases not matched to a gene: 5. In nucleotides, the CDR3 is TGTGCCAGCAGTTCGCCGGGACTAGCGGGAAACAATGAGCAGTTCTTC. It codes for CASSSPGLAGNNEQFF.

Concerning this clonotype itself: A far larger clone is off by one base, so a read error is likely. V usage is TRBV6-2 or TRBV6-3 and J usage is TRBJ2-1; D unclear. V was clipped by 4 bases and J by 10 bases, with 20 bases between them. In germline, CDR1 is MNHEY, CDR2 SVGEGT. The CDR3 spans 15 residues. The CDR3 coding sequence is TGTGCCAGCAGTTCCCCAACCCTGAGCTCCTACGAGCAGTTCTTC. Amino acids: CASSSPTLSSYEQFF.

This clonotype was seen more than once but under ten times. V and J are TRBV29-1 and TRBJ2-5, with TRBD1 matching 11 bases. This CDR3 has 16 residues. CDR1 and CDR2 (germline): SQVTM, ANQGSEA. The V segment lost 5 bases and the J segment 1 base; nucleotides outside the gene matches: 9. CDR3 amino acids: CSVTTGTGGFQETQYF. The CDR3 DNA follows: TGCAGCGTTACGACCGGGACAGGGGGTTTCCAAGAGACCCAGTACTTC.

This clonotype was picked up many times. CDR3 coding DNA: TGTGCCATCAGTATAGCGGAAACCTACGAGCAGTACTTC. It encodes CAISIAETYEQYF. The chain links TRBV10-3 to TRBJ2-7; a possible D gene is TRBD2 (6 bases). This CDR3 has 13 amino acids. Trimming shortened V by 5 bases and J by 2 bases, and 10 bases separated the two germline ends. CDR1 and CDR2 from the germline V gene are ENHRY and SYGVKD.

This clonotype came up many times. The genes are TRBV29-1 and TRBJ1-1, with TRBD1 identical over 8 bases. With V trimmed by 7 bases and J by 4 bases, 8 bases remained unmatched. The CDR3 loop spans 13 amino acids. Per the germline V gene, CDR1 is SQVTM and CDR2 is ANQGSEA. The CDR3 DNA reads as TGCAGCGCCAGACAGGGGATAAGCACTGAAGCTTTCTTT. Its protein is CSARQGISTEAFF.

This clonotype was seen a few times. The chain uses TRBV27 and TRBJ1-5; 8 positions agree with TRBD1. V gave up 5 bases and J gave up 11 bases; unmatched junction bases: 14. The CDR3 totals 15 residues. Germline CDR1 reads MNHEY; CDR2 reads SMNVEV (reference sequence). The CDR3 here is CASSADRGLTKTQHF. The CDR3 DNA reads TGTGCCAGCAGTGCCGACAGGGGACTAACTAAAACCCAGCATTTT.

This clonotype came up many times. The V gene is TRBV28, the J gene TRBJ2-5; 7 bases line up with TRBD1. V was pared by 5 bases and J by 1 base, with 7 bases of the junction left unmatched. This CDR3 contains 15 residues. CDR1 is MDHEN and CDR2 is SYDVKM in the germline V gene. The CDR3 here is CASSPTGASQETQYF. CDR3 coding DNA: TGTGCCAGCAGTCCCACAGGGGCCTCCCAAGAGACCCAGTACTTC.

This clonotype came up many times. The chain couples TRBV10-3 to TRBJ2-3; a possible D gene is TRBD2 (5 bases). V was cut by 4 bases and J by 10 bases, with 21 bases left in between. CDR1 and CDR2 (germline): ENHRY, SYGVKD. This CDR3 is 15 amino acids long. CDR3 in amino acids: CAISVSLRDPHSQYF. The CDR3 DNA reads as TGTGCCATCAGTGTTTCTCTACGGGATCCCCACTCGCAGTATTTT.

In this sample, this clonotype turned up many times. J is TRBJ2-1 and V is TRBV5-4, with TRBD1 matching 9 bases. This CDR3 has 15 residues. V trimming: 0 bases; J trimming: 8 bases; junction bases outside the gene matches: 6. From germline, CDR1 is SGHNT and CDR2 YYREEE (reference sequence). For the CDR3, the DNA is TGTGCCAGCAGCTTGGAACAGGGGGCCTTCGATGAGCAGTTCTTC. As protein: CASSLEQGAFDEQFF.

The chain joins TRBV5-1 to TRBJ1-2; 8 nucleotides agree with TRBD1. J lost 4 bases, V lost 4 bases, and 15 bases had no gene match. The CDR3 is 17 residues long. Germline-derived CDR1 and CDR2 are SGHRS and YFSETQ. The CDR3 here is CASSISGTGGPRYGYTF. In DNA form, the CDR3 reads TGCGCCAGCAGCATATCCGGGACAGGAGGCCCCCGCTATGGCTACACCTTC.

The rearrangement joins TRBV28 to TRBJ2-1; tentatively, D is TRBD2 (6 bases). Germline V CDR1 and CDR2: MDHEN, SYDVKM. The CDR3 spans 15 residues. The ends were cut back, 7 bases at V and 3 bases at J, with 16 bases in the middle. CDR3 sequence reads: CASIVSGSRYNEQFF. The CDR3 coding sequence is TGTGCCAGCATTGTGTCCGGGAGTCGCTACAATGAGCAGTTCTTC.

The sample holds many counts of this clonotype. V usage is TRBV5-6 and J usage is TRBJ2-2, with 8 bases identical to TRBD2. The CDR3 is 17 amino acids. CDR1 and CDR2 from the germline V gene are SGHDT and YYEEEE. V shed 3 bases and J 4 bases; nucleotides not matched to a gene: 11. In DNA form, the CDR3 reads TGTGCCAGCAGCTCGTTGTCAGCGGCGGGGGGCACCGGGGAGCTGTTTTTT. This gives the protein CASSSLSAAGGTGELFF.

At least ten counts were recorded for this clonotype. The chain couples TRBV20-1 to TRBJ2-1; 8 positions match TRBD1. This CDR3 is built from 14 residues. Germline CDR1 is DFQATT and CDR2 is SNEGSKA (reference sequence). The V and J ends lost 6 bases and 8 bases, in that order; junction bases with no gene match: 12. The CDR3 is CSAPGQANWDEQFF. CDR3 DNA sequence: TGCAGTGCCCCGGGACAGGCCAACTGGGATGAGCAGTTCTTC.

This clonotype was counted many times. The chain couples TRBV27 to TRBJ1-5, with D possibly matching TRBD1 (6 bases). This CDR3 has 15 residues. V lost 5 bases and J lost 3, with 14 bases in between. Germline V CDR1 and CDR2: MNHEY, SMNVEV (reference sequence). The CDR3: CASSPMGGANQPQHF. The CDR3 nucleotides read TGTGCCAGCAGTCCCATGGGGGGGGCCAATCAGCCCCAGCATTTT.

The chain couples TRBV6-6 to TRBJ2-1, with 7 bases fitting TRBD1. J lost 10 bases, V lost 4 bases, and 13 bases had no gene match. Germline assignment: CDR1 MNHNY and CDR2 SVGAGI (reference sequence). The CDR3 spans 15 residues. CDR3 nucleotide sequence: TGTGCCAGCAGTTCGGGGACAGCCGGATACATGGAGCAGTTCTTC. It codes for CASSSGTAGYMEQFF.

In the case of this clonotype: A far larger clone is a single base away, which makes a read error likely. The rearrangement uses TRBV29-1 and TRBJ2-1; D ambiguous. Trimming shortened V by 1 base and J by 10 bases, and 8 bases separated the two germline ends. CDR1 SQVTM and CDR2 ANQGSEA come from the germline V gene. The CDR3 covers 11 residues. The CDR3 protein is CSVEVSYEQFF. In DNA form, the CDR3 reads TGCAGCGTTGAAGTTAGCTACGAGCAGTTCTTC.

This clonotype was seen at least ten times. The chain joins TRBV18 to TRBJ2-1; tentatively, D is TRBD1 (6 bases). This CDR3 is 15 amino acids long. Per the germline V gene, CDR1 is KGHSH and CDR2 is LQKENI. V dropped 5 bases and J dropped 1 base, with 12 bases sitting between them. CDR3 residues: CASSETGKSYNEQFF. The CDR3 DNA follows: TGTGCCAGCTCAGAAACAGGGAAGTCCTACAATGAGCAGTTCTTC.

This chain joins TRBV12-3 or TRBV12-4 and TRBJ1-3; D is ambiguous. This CDR3 is 14 amino acids long. The V end was cut by 5 bases, the J end by 0 bases, with 8 bases between. CDR3 nucleotides: TGTGCCAGCAGTCCCCGGCCCTCTGGAAACACCATATATTTT. Its protein product is CASSPRPSGNTIYF.

As regards this clonotype: A far more abundant clone sits one base away, making this likely a read error. The J gene is TRBJ2-7, the V gene TRBV7-7; D ambiguous. Germline CDR1 is SSHAT and CDR2 is FNYEAQ (reference sequence). The CDR3 is 14 amino acids. The V end lost 6 bases, the J end lost 0 bases, and 12 bases lay between the germline ends. The CDR3 spells CASRGTVSSYEQYF. The CDR3 coding sequence is TGTGCCAGCAGGGGCACGGTGAGCTCCTACGAGCAGTACTTC.

The V call is TRBV9, the J call TRBJ2-7; D possibly uses TRBD1 or TRBD2 (5 bases each). This CDR3 has 14 residues. Per the germline V gene, CDR1 is SGDLS and CDR2 is YYNGEE. V was clipped by 3 bases and J by 5 bases, with 15 bases between them. CDR3 region: CASSEGGGLNEQYF. CDR3 nucleotide sequence: TGTGCCAGCAGCGAGGGTGGGGGTTTAAACGAGCAGTACTTC.

The chain combines TRBV20-1 with TRBJ2-3, with 10 bases fitting TRBD1. The CDR3 has 16 amino acids. Germline lookup yields CDR1 DFQATT and CDR2 SNEGSKA (reference sequence). V shed 0 bases and J 4 bases; nucleotides not matched to a gene: 7. CDR3 protein: CSARDPTGGWADTQYF. The DNA for the CDR3 is TGCAGTGCTAGAGACCCGACAGGGGGCTGGGCAGATACGCAGTATTTT.